This TCR beta chain originates from a study of T cell repertoires in cytomegalovirus infection. Study overall: TCR beta signatures that were public indicated CMV infection and matching HLA type.

Study outcomes and limitations: HLA-C-restricted CMV clonotypes gave the most frequent clonotype in two of eight donors. Individuals carrying CMV plus the relevant HLA were identified by cumulative frequency of public TCR beta families.

Per germline, CDR1 SNHLY and CDR2 FYNNEI. The CDR3 spans 16 residues. Trimming cost V 5 bases and J 4 bases, with 17 bases left between them. This clonotype came up many times. Its antigen remains unknown. TCRdb called the reads again in MiXCR, with one record for every CDR3 protein. The table shows approximately 250,000 distinct CDR3 sequences, with around 6.4% occurring only once. The origin of this receptor is a human donor in good health (CMV status not recorded). Some clones in this sample may be carry-over from other donors' samples. Material for sequencing was PBMCs. This rearrangement joins TRBV2 to TRBJ1-4, with no clear D. CDR3 residues: CASSPRFVLDNEKLFF. The CDR3 nucleotides read TGTGCCAGCAGTCCTAGGTTTGTGTTGGATAATGAAAAACTGTTTTTT.